Listed below are T cell receptor beta chains from one sample, sequenced in a study of CD8+ T cells in alopecia areata. Clones were read by immunoSEQ multiplex PCR, and TCRdb kept only the in-frame ones, dropping some. The sample includes more than 90,000 clones, around two fifths seen only once; the top ten take 3.1%. Sequencing was carried out using CD4+ T cells sorted from blood. These receptors originate from a human donor with alopecia areata. CDR3s include the opening cysteine and the closing phenylalanine or tryptophan. A D gene is named only where the DNA matches it firmly. The listing skips clone size in some rows; elsewhere it reads once, few, many or a size class.

clone_size j_call d_call v_call cdr3_aa cdr3_nt
NA TRBJ2-7 TRBD1 TRBV5-1 CASSSGDRSYEQYF TGCGCCAGCAGCTCTGGGGACAGATCCTACGAGCAGTACTTC
few TRBJ2-5 NA TRBV5-1 CASSLPSKETQYF TGCGCCAGCAGTCTCCCGAGTAAGGAGACCCAGTACTTC
NA TRBJ2-1 TRBD2 TRBV4-3 CASSRWGGLLDHNEQFF TGCGCCAGCAGCCGATGGGGAGGGCTATTGGACCACAATGAGCAGTTCTTC
few TRBJ2-2 NA TRBV29-1 CSVQMDRPGELFF TGCAGCGTTCAAATGGACAGACCGGGGGAGCTGTTTTTT
NA TRBJ2-3 TRBD2 TRBV30 CAWNGGRTDTQYF TGTGCCTGGAATGGCGGGAGAACAGATACGCAGTATTTT
NA TRBJ2-3 TRBD2 TRBV30 CAWSASGRSDTQYF TGTGCCTGGAGTGCGAGCGGGAGGTCAGATACGCAGTATTTT
NA TRBJ2-7 TRBD2 TRBV7-9 CASINRPGLAYEQYF TGTGCCAGCATCAACAGACCGGGACTAGCCTACGAGCAGTACTTC
NA TRBJ2-1 NA TRBV28 CASSLDYNEQFF TGTGCCAGCAGTTTGGACTACAATGAGCAGTTCTTC
NA TRBJ2-2 TRBD1 TRBV30 CAGPPGTGNTGELFF TGTGCCGGACCACCCGGGACAGGAAACACCGGGGAGCTGTTTTTT
NA TRBJ2-1 NA TRBV7-8 CASSLRFSYNEQFF TGTGCCAGCAGCTTACGTTTCTCCTACAATGAGCAGTTCTTC
NA TRBJ2-5 TRBD2 TRBV5-1 CASSLGSGRQETQYF TGCGCCAGCAGCTTGGGTAGCGGGAGGCAGGAGACCCAGTACTTC
NA TRBJ2-7 NA TRBV7-3 CASSYGESYEQYF TGTGCCAGCAGCTACGGGGAATCCTACGAGCAGTACTTC
NA TRBJ1-1 NA TRBV29-1 CSVAGSNTEAFF TGCAGCGTTGCCGGGTCGAACACTGAAGCTTTCTTT
few TRBJ2-1 TRBD2 TRBV29-1 CSVERGTSGANEQFF TGCAGCGTTGAACGCGGGACTAGCGGGGCAAATGAGCAGTTCTTC
NA TRBJ2-2 NA TRBV11-1 CASSFGTGELFF TGTGCCAGCAGCTTTGGTACCGGGGAGCTGTTTTTT
NA TRBJ2-5 TRBD1 TRBV5-1 CASTGGQETQYF TGCGCCAGCACAGGGGGCCAAGAGACCCAGTACTTC
NA TRBJ1-2 TRBD1 TRBV7-2 CASSHDRGLGGYTF TGTGCCAGCAGCCATGACAGGGGGCTCGGTGGCTACACCTTC
NA TRBJ1-2 TRBD1 TRBV25-1 CASSDPGQGLYGYTF TGTGCCAGCAGTGATCCGGGACAGGGATTATATGGCTACACCTTC
NA TRBJ1-2 TRBD1 TRBV29-1 CSAAGQDYGYTF TGCAGCGCAGCGGGACAGGACTATGGCTACACCTTC
few TRBJ2-7 NA TRBV29-1 CSVSTSYGEQYF TGCAGCGTATCCACGAGCTACGGCGAGCAGTACTTC
NA TRBJ2-5 TRBD1 TRBV5-6 CASSQGQRETQYF TGTGCCAGCAGCCAGGGACAGAGAGAGACCCAGTACTTC
NA TRBJ2-5 TRBD1 TRBV7-2 CASSSSGQEGQETQYF TGTGCCAGCAGCTCCTCGGGACAGGAAGGCCAAGAGACCCAGTACTTC
once TRBJ2-6 NA TRBV4-1 CASSRAGQLSGANVLTF TGCGCCAGCAGCCGGGCGGGGCAGCTCTCTGGGGCCAACGTCCTGACTTTC
few TRBJ2-7 NA TRBV19 CASSRKGPLENLYEQYF TGTGCCAGTAGTAGAAAAGGCCCCCTCGAGAACCTCTACGAGCAGTACTTC
few TRBJ2-4 TRBD1 TRBV5-1 CASSPRQGGKNIQYF TGCGCCAGCAGCCCCCGACAGGGTGGCAAAAACATTCAGTACTTC
few TRBJ1-1 NA TRBV14 CASSQDLGRGAFF TGTGCCAGCAGCCAAGATTTGGGACGAGGAGCTTTCTTT
NA TRBJ1-6 NA TRBV27 CASMITPLHF TGTGCCAGCATGATTACACCCCTCCACTTT
few TRBJ2-7 TRBD1 TRBV29-1 CSACTGGREQYF TGCAGCGCCTGTACAGGGGGCCGTGAGCAGTACTTC
NA TRBJ1-2 TRBD1 TRBV15 CATSGQGLNGYTF TGTGCCACCAGCGGACAGGGACTTAATGGCTACACCTTC
few TRBJ1-2 NA TRBV28 CASSLSSSYGYTF TGTGCCAGCAGTTTGAGTTCGTCCTATGGCTACACCTTC
NA TRBJ2-2 NA TRBV7-3 CASSFIANSELFF TGTGCCAGCAGCTTTATAGCGAATTCGGAGCTGTTTTTT
NA TRBJ2-5 NA TRBV30 CAWTHQETQYF TGTGCCTGGACCCACCAAGAGACCCAGTACTTC
NA TRBJ2-7 NA TRBV29-1 CSVAHARGHEQYF TGCAGCGTTGCTCACGCCAGGGGCCACGAGCAGTACTTC
few TRBJ2-5 TRBD1 TRBV28 CASTSGQGQETQYF TGTGCCAGCACTTCCGGACAGGGCCAAGAGACCCAGTACTTC
NA TRBJ1-2 NA TRBV5-6 CASSPGQYGYTF TGTGCCAGCAGCCCCGGACAGTATGGCTACACCTTC
NA TRBJ1-1 NA TRBV29-1 CSVWEGNTEAFF TGCAGCGTCTGGGAGGGGAACACTGAAGCTTTCTTT
NA TRBJ2-7 NA TRBV28 CASSLGGENYEQYF TGTGCCAGCAGTTTAGGTGGTGAGAACTACGAGCAGTACTTC
few TRBJ2-1 TRBD1 TRBV7-3 CASSRTGGGDEQFF TGTGCCAGCAGCAGGACAGGGGGCGGGGATGAGCAGTTCTTC
NA TRBJ2-3 NA TRBV6-5 CASSSRGTTDTQYF TGTGCCAGCAGTTCCCGGGGGACCACAGATACGCAGTATTTT
NA TRBJ2-7 NA TRBV30 CAWSAGTWGNF TGTGCCTGGAGTGCCGGGACCTGGGGTAACTTC
NA TRBJ2-1 NA TRBV19 CASTDRRGEQFF TGTGCCAGTACCGATAGGAGGGGCGAGCAGTTCTTC
NA TRBJ2-2 NA TRBV5-8 CASSLGTTSNTGELFF TGTGCCAGCAGCTTGGGGACGACTTCGAACACCGGGGAGCTGTTTTTT
NA TRBJ2-1 NA TRBV5-1 CASSLRSRANEQFF TGCGCCAGCAGCTTGCGGTCTCGGGCGAATGAGCAGTTCTTC
NA TRBJ1-2 NA TRBV4-3 CASSRHSRTQGVNYGYTF TGCGCCAGCAGCCGGCATTCCAGGACACAGGGTGTTAACTATGGCTACACCTTC
NA TRBJ2-5 NA TRBV29-1 CSTGETQYF TGCAGCACGGGGGAGACCCAGTACTTC
few TRBJ2-1 NA TRBV7-9 CASSPQGFSYNEQFF TGTGCCAGCAGCCCCCAGGGATTCTCCTACAATGAGCAGTTCTTC
few TRBJ1-1 NA TRBV29-1 CSVEGANTEAFF TGCAGCGTTGAGGGCGCGAACACTGAAGCTTTCTTT
NA TRBJ1-1 TRBD1 TRBV29-1 CSVVTGETEAFF TGCAGCGTTGTGACAGGGGAAACTGAAGCTTTCTTT
NA TRBJ2-1 NA TRBV7-3 CASSSRQGGYNEQFF TGTGCCAGCAGCTCCCGGCAGGGTGGCTACAATGAGCAGTTCTTC
NA TRBJ2-7 TRBD1 TRBV9 CASSVTGNSYEQYF TGTGCCAGCAGCGTGACAGGGAATTCCTACGAGCAGTACTTC
NA TRBJ2-5 TRBD1 TRBV6-6 CASCNRGQETQYF TGTGCCAGCTGCAACAGGGGGCAAGAGACCCAGTACTTC
NA TRBJ1-1 NA TRBV14 CASSQVGNTEAFF TGTGCCAGCAGCCAAGTGGGAAACACTGAAGCTTTCTTT
NA TRBJ2-7 TRBD1 TRBV7-2 CASSFGQGLGPKLSYEQYF TGTGCCAGCAGCTTTGGACAGGGACTTGGTCCAAAACTCTCCTACGAGCAGTACTTC